These 21 T cell receptor beta chains were sequenced from one sample in a study of vaccination effects on CD4 cells after COVID-19. Method: immunoSEQ multiplex PCR; TCRdb's copy keeps in-frame clones and lacks some. The table lists 37,000 or so clones, around 71% of them singletons. Once cultured for approximately eleven days, the cells underwent separation to obtain CD4+ T cells. Two doses of BNT162b2 or mRNA-1273 vaccine were administered to participants. For these TCRs, the target antigens are not known. The sequenced sample was CD4+ T cells from PBMCs cultured without peptide, obtained after COVID-19 vaccination. These receptors were obtained from a human donor who received a COVID-19 vaccine.

This clone was picked up one time. This chain uses TRBV6-1 with TRBJ1-3, with D hard to call. Germline assignment: CDR1 MNHNS and CDR2 SASEGT. This CDR3 spans 16 amino acids. With 4 bases removed from V and 0 bases from J, the gap between germline ends came to 13 bases. CDR3 sequence (DNA): TGTGCCAGCAGTGTCTTCCTCGCGGGCTCTGGAAACACCATATATTTT. Amino acids: CASSVFLAGSGNTIYF.

V is TRBV5-1 and J is TRBJ1-3; D uncertain. Germline V CDR1 and CDR2: SGHRS, YFSETQ. The V and J ends lost 0 bases and 0 bases respectively, with 10 bases between them. This CDR3 contains 16 residues. The CDR3 region is CASSLGDPLSGNTIYF. In DNA form, the CDR3 reads TGCGCCAGCAGCTTGGGGGATCCCCTCTCTGGAAACACCATATATTTT. Based on the CDR3 plus reference TRBV5-1 and TRBJ1-3, the full variable domain is KAGVTQTPRYLIKTRGQQVTLSCSPISGHRSVSWYQQTPGQGLQFLFEYFSETQRNKGNFPGRFSGRQFSNSRSEMNVSTLELGDSALYLCASSLGDPLSGNTIYFGEGSWLTVV.

This clone was counted a few times. The V call is TRBV5-1, the J call TRBJ2-7, with D perhaps matching TRBD1 (6 bases). The germline V and J ends were trimmed by 1 base and 2 bases, with 10 bases remaining between them. Germline values: CDR1 SGHRS, CDR2 YFSETQ. The CDR3 runs 14 residues. CDR3 coding DNA: TGCGCCAGCAGCTTGAACAGGGCCCCCTACGAGCAGTACTTC. This codes for CASSLNRAPYEQYF.

J is TRBJ1-4 and V is TRBV15; no firm D call. There are 12 residues in the CDR3. V lost 5 bases, J lost 5 bases, and 6 bases lay in between. CDR1 LNHNV and CDR2 YYDKDF come from the germline V gene (reference sequence). In DNA form, the CDR3 reads TGTGCCACCAGCCCCCCCAATGAAAAACTGTTTTTT. This sequence encodes CATSPPNEKLFF.

This rearrangement joins TRBV5-1 to TRBJ2-3; the D gene is possibly TRBD1 (6 bases). This CDR3 is built from 13 residues. Germline V CDR1 and CDR2: SGHRS, YFSETQ. The V end was cut by 4 bases, the J end by 3 bases, with 9 bases between. CDR3 loop: CASSRQETDTQYF. DNA for the CDR3: TGCGCCAGCAGCCGACAGGAAACAGATACGCAGTATTTT.

V usage is TRBV18 and J usage is TRBJ1-6; no reliable D call. Germline CDR1 reads KGHSH; CDR2 reads LQKENI. The V and J ends lost 8 bases and 8 bases respectively, with 25 bases between them. The CDR3 runs to 17 residues. The DNA of the CDR3 is TGTGCCAGCACCCGAGGCCGTTTGGGGTCGATGGATTCACCCCTCCACTTT. Residues: CASTRGRLGSMDSPLHF.

The chain is built from TRBV6-4 and TRBJ2-5; 9 bases are a match to TRBD1. The CDR3 is 14 amino acids. Germline V gene lookup returns CDR1 MRHNA and CDR2 SNTAGT. V lost 4 bases to trimming and J lost 5 bases; unmatched junction nucleotides: 5. DNA of the CDR3: TGTGCCAGCAGTGGCCGGGACAGGGCGGAGACCCAGTACTTC. This translates into CASSGRDRAETQYF.

The V call is TRBV30, the J call TRBJ1-2; the D gene is possibly TRBD1 (6 bases). Germline CDR1 reads GTSNPN; CDR2 reads SVGIG (reference sequence). The germline V and J ends were trimmed by 2 bases and 4 bases, with 14 bases remaining between them. The CDR3 totals 14 residues. The CDR3 sequence is CAWSSSTGAYGYTF. Written as DNA, the CDR3 is TGTGCCTGGAGTAGTTCGACGGGGGCCTATGGCTACACCTTC. The variable domain in full, with the rest retrieved from reference TRBV30 and TRBJ1-2, is SQTIHQWPATLVQPVGSPLSLECTVEGTSNPNLYWYRQAAGRGLQLLFYSVGIGQISSEVPQNLSASRPQDRQFILSSKKLLLSDSGFYLCAWSSSTGAYGYTFGSGTRLTVV.

This rearrangement joins TRBV7-8 to TRBJ1-5; the D is unclear. The V and J ends lost 0 bases and 4 bases respectively, with 16 bases between them. The V gene's germline CDR1 is SGHVS and CDR2 FQNEAQ. The CDR3 consists of 17 residues. Here the CDR3 reads CASSLARPGPSNQPQHF. CDR3 bases: TGTGCCAGCAGCTTAGCGCGGCCCGGACCCTCGAATCAGCCCCAGCATTTT.

The chain has TRBV3-1 (or the pseudogene TRBV3-2) and TRBJ1-4; no firm D call. The CDR3 loop spans 15 amino acids. V was trimmed by 0 bases and J by 6 bases, leaving 11 bases between them. The germline V gene has CDR1 LGHDT and CDR2 YNNKEL (reference sequence). The CDR3 DNA reads as TGTGCCAGCAGCCAAGATTCTTGGGCAGATGAAAAACTGTTTTTT. Its translation is CASSQDSWADEKLFF.

The V and J genes are TRBV6-2 or TRBV6-3 and TRBJ2-5, with 7 nucleotides matching TRBD2. The CDR3 spans 16 residues. The J segment lost 3 bases and the V segment lost 0 bases, leaving 7 bases of the junction unmatched. Germline CDR1 is MNHEY and CDR2 is SVGEGT. The CDR3 region is CASSYSFPSGKETQYF. DNA for the CDR3: TGTGCCAGCAGTTACTCGTTCCCTAGCGGAAAAGAGACCCAGTACTTC.

The rearrangement uses TRBV11-2 and TRBJ2-3; TRBD1 matches at 9 bases. Per the germline V gene, CDR1 is SGHAT and CDR2 is FQNNGV. The CDR3 length is 16 residues. V dropped 3 bases and J dropped 3; count of bases not matched to a gene: 7. CDR3 nucleotide sequence: TGTGCCAGCAGCTTTCGGACAGGGGCTGGTACAGATACGCAGTATTTT. The encoded protein is CASSFRTGAGTDTQYF.

This sequence joins TRBV27 and TRBJ1-1, with D unclear. Trimming removed 5 bases from V and 0 bases from J, with 16 bases in between. This CDR3 spans 16 amino acids. From germline, CDR1 is MNHEY and CDR2 SMNVEV (reference sequence). The CDR3: CASSHDGARLNTEAFF. CDR3 nucleotide sequence: TGTGCCAGCAGTCACGACGGCGCCAGGCTGAACACTGAAGCTTTCTTT.

The CDR3 protein is CASSIVPGAYEQYF. The CDR3 coding sequence is TGTGCCAGTAGTATAGTTCCAGGGGCCTACGAGCAGTACTTC. The chain combines TRBV19 with TRBJ2-7, with a weak D call TRBD1 (6 bases). Trimming removed 1 base from V and 2 bases from J, with 9 bases in between. The CDR3 is made up of 14 amino acids. The V gene's germline CDR1 is LNHDA and CDR2 SQIVND (reference sequence).

The chain couples TRBV21-1 to TRBJ2-1. TRBV21-1 is described as a pseudogene. The CDR3 extends over 13 amino acids. CDR3 loop: CARDRRGYNEQFF. The CDR3 region has the DNA TGTGCCAGAGACAGGAGGGGATACAATGAGCAGTTCTTC.

This clone was detected a few times. The rearrangement joins TRBV5-1 to TRBJ1-5; D call uncertain. Trimming took off 0 bases at V and 2 bases at J, with 9 bases between the two ends. The CDR3 is made up of 15 amino acids. CDR1 is SGHRS and CDR2 is YFSETQ in the germline V gene. DNA for the CDR3: TGCGCCAGCAGCTTGGCGGGGAGCGGCAATCAGCCCCAGCATTTT. Protein: CASSLAGSGNQPQHF.

V and J are TRBV18 and TRBJ1-3, with a tentative D call TRBD1 (5 bases). V dropped 2 bases and J dropped 0 bases, with 5 bases sitting between them. This CDR3 comprises 14 residues. CDR1 and CDR2 (germline): KGHSH, LQKENI. The CDR3 sequence: CASSPDSSGNTIYF. For the CDR3, the DNA is TGTGCCAGCTCACCAGACAGCTCTGGAAACACCATATATTTT.

The chain recombines TRBV27 with TRBJ2-1; 9 positions match TRBD1. This CDR3 is built from 15 residues. J gave up 5 bases and V 9 bases, and 11 bases lay outside the gene matches. CDR1 is MNHEY and CDR2 is SMNVEV in the germline V gene (reference sequence). The CDR3 protein is CASQTGTGFNNEQFF. The CDR3 coding sequence is TGTGCCAGTCAGACCGGGACAGGGTTTAACAATGAGCAGTTCTTC.

The chain couples TRBV5-4 to TRBJ1-1; no clear D. This CDR3 contains 13 residues. Germline CDR1 reads SGHNT; CDR2 reads YYREEE (reference sequence). Deletions cut 4 bases from V and 7 bases from J, with 14 bases between. The CDR3 DNA reads as TGTGCCAGCAGCCTTGGACCGGAGGGTGAAGCTTTCTTT. Translating it yields CASSLGPEGEAFF.

The genes are TRBV12-5 and TRBJ1-2; 10 bases fit TRBD1. With V trimmed by 1 base and J by 2 bases, 4 bases remained unmatched. The V gene's germline CDR1 is LGHNT and CDR2 FRNRAP. This CDR3 spans 16 amino acids. The CDR3 here is CASGLAPGQGNYGYTF. The CDR3 DNA reads TGTGCTAGTGGTTTGGCCCCGGGACAGGGGAACTATGGCTACACCTTC.

The chain joins TRBV18 to TRBJ2-3; 8 bases map to TRBD1. V lost 2 bases to trimming and J lost 4 bases; unmatched junction nucleotides: 8. Per the germline V gene, CDR1 is KGHSH and CDR2 is LQKENI. The CDR3 length is 16 residues. The CDR3 spells CASSPRTGRQADTQYF. The CDR3 nucleotides are TGTGCCAGCTCACCAAGGACAGGGAGGCAAGCAGATACGCAGTATTTT. Variable domain in full (rest from reference TRBV18 and TRBJ2-3): NAGVMQNPRHLVRRRGQEARLRCSPMKGHSHVYWYRQLPEEGLKFMVYLQKENIIDESGMPKERFSAEFPKEGPSILRIQQVVRGDSAAYFCASSPRTGRQADTQYFGPGTRLTVL.